This TCR beta chain derives from a study of blood T cells in healthy people across ages. Details on this clonotype: Its antigen is unidentified.

Study results and limitations: The authors considered diversity estimates from one million T cells to be underestimates. Both naive CD4+ cell counts and diversity were greater in long-lived donors than in aged donors.

Germline CDR1 reads SNHLY; CDR2 reads FYNNEI. The CDR3 is 13 residues long. The junction had 2 bases not matched to a gene; V was cut back by 4 bases and J by 4 bases. A second 7 to 11 cycle PCR used barcoded and J-beta primers. In TCRdb, the 5' RACE reads were re-called with MiXCR into one record per CDR3 protein. The repertoire includes hundreds of thousands of distinct CDR3 sequences, 40% to 50% of them detected once, and approximately 25% sits in the top ten. This TCR was sampled from a man older than 75 in good health. The sequenced sample consisted of blood. The chain combines TRBV2 with TRBJ2-5; TRBD2 matches at 8 bases. The CDR3 DNA follows: TGTGCCAGCAGTGCAGCGGGAGTAGAGACCCAGTACTTC. It yields the protein CASSAAGVETQYF.